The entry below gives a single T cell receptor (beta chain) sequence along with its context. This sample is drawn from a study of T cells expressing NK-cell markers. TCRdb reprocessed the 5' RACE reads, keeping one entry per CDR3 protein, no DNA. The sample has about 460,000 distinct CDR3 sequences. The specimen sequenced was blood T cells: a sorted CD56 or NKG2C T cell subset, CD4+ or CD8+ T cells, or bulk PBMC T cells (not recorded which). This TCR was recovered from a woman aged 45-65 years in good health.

CDR3 in amino acids: CASSSGRIYNEQFF. This chain uses TRBV2 with TRBJ2-1; TCRdb's assignment of TRBD2 cannot be checked, as there is no DNA. Germline lookup yields CDR1 SNHLY and CDR2 FYNNEI. The CDR3 covers 14 residues.